This TCR beta chain emerged from a study of T cells in Graves' hyperthyroidism and ophthalmopathy. Study-level information: Peripheral blood draws took place at initial diagnosis, ahead of any treatment. Study-level points and caveats: Blood also held most thyroid clonotypes expanded beyond 0.001.

The patients, who ranged from 18 to 65 in age, presented with newly diagnosed hyperthyroidism lasting under 2 months. Patients were excluded because of uncontrolled infection, other autoimmune disease, pregnancy or lactation. Germline CDR1 LNHDA, CDR2 SQIVND (reference sequence). CDR3 length equals 17 residues. Germline trimming cut 4 bases from V and 1 base from J; bases unmatched to any gene: 12. This clonotype occurred many times. The antigen remains unidentified. RNA transcripts gave rise to amplified TCR beta CDR3 regions. The HTBI primer set served for first-round RT-PCR of the TCR CDR3. Each CDR3 protein gets one entry after TCRdb re-called the multiplex PCR reads with MiXCR. Of 250,000 or so distinct CDR3 sequences listed, roughly 14% are singletons.

The receptor was isolated from a woman aged 40 to 50 with Graves' hyperthyroidism that later progressed to Graves' ophthalmopathy. Sequencing was done on a sample of blood. This chain joins TRBV19 and TRBJ1-1; 7 nucleotides match TRBD1. In DNA, the CDR3 is TGTGCCAGTAGTACCCAAAGGCAGACAGGGCGGAACACTGAAGCTTTCTTT. It codes for CASSTQRQTGRNTEAFF. Using reference TRBV19 and TRBJ1-1 for the parts outside the CDR3, the full variable domain is DGGITQSPKYLFRKEGQNVTLSCEQNLNHDAMYWYRQDPGQGLRLIYYSQIVNDFQKGDIAEGYSVSREKKESFPLTVTSAQKNPTAFYLCASSTQRQTGRNTEAFFGQGTRLTVV.